The entry that follows covers one TCR beta chain sequence. Sequenced by immunoSEQ multiplex PCR; TCRdb stores in-frame clones only, minus some. The table records tens of thousands of clones, 87% of them present only once. The CDR3 is 15 residues long. CDR1 ENHRY and CDR2 SYGVKD come from the germline V gene. Germline trimming cut 6 bases from V and 1 base from J; bases unmatched to any gene: 2. This sample was included in a study of blood T cell repertoires in COVID-19. Study-wide background: Material from acute and convalescent COVID-19 was sourced from the United States, Italy and Spain.

The rearrangement links TRBV10-3 to TRBJ2-3; 12 nucleotides agree with TRBD2. This TCR derives from a middle-aged man with active or convalescent COVID-19. The sample consisted of peripheral blood. Here the CDR3 reads CAISGLAGRTDTQYF. The CDR3 DNA sequence: TGTGCCATCAGCGGACTAGCGGGACGCACAGATACGCAGTATTTT.